These T cell receptor beta chains were read from a single sample in a study of blood T cells in healthy people across ages. TCRdb re-derived calls from the 5' RACE reads in MiXCR, one entry per CDR3 protein. The table lists approximately 1.5 million distinct CDR3 sequences, about 31% of them singletons. Sequenced input: blood. Source of these receptors: a woman aged 25 to 39 in good health. CDR3s include the opening cysteine and the closing phenylalanine or tryptophan. D genes are given only for firm matches. Only some rows state a clone size, as once, few, many or a class for expanded clones.

abundance: NA
d_gene: NA
v_gene: TRBV14
j_gene: TRBJ2-1
CDR3aa: CASSPYHGLPVEQFF
CDR3nt: TGTGCCAGCAGCCCTTACCACGGACTACCAGTTGAGCAGTTCTTC

abundance: few
d_gene: TRBD2
v_gene: TRBV28
j_gene: TRBJ2-3
CDR3aa: CASSYGLAGTSTDTQYF
CDR3nt: TGTGCCAGCAGTTATGGACTAGCGGGGACTAGCACAGATACGCAGTATTTT

abundance: few
d_gene: NA
v_gene: TRBV5-5
j_gene: TRBJ1-2
CDR3aa: CASSTWNPGASDGYTF
CDR3nt: TGTGCCAGCAGCACTTGGAATCCTGGGGCATCTGATGGCTACACCTTC

abundance: few
d_gene: TRBD2
v_gene: TRBV3-1
j_gene: TRBJ2-1
CDR3aa: CASSQLAGRTTNNEQFF
CDR3nt: TGTGCCAGCAGCCAACTAGCGGGTCGGACGACGAACAATGAGCAGTTCTTC

abundance: NA
d_gene: NA
v_gene: TRBV11-2
j_gene: TRBJ2-7
CDR3aa: CAGSLGGVEQYF
CDR3nt: TGTGCCGGCAGCTTAGGAGGCGTCGAGCAGTACTTC

abundance: many
d_gene: TRBD1
v_gene: TRBV6-6
j_gene: TRBJ2-7
CDR3aa: CASSYVLRATGNNEQYF
CDR3nt: TGTGCCAGCAGTTACGTCCTCCGTGCGACAGGGAACAACGAGCAGTACTTC

abundance: NA
d_gene: NA
v_gene: TRBV11-2
j_gene: TRBJ2-5
CDR3aa: CASSSQETQETQYF
CDR3nt: TGTGCCAGCAGCTCTCAGGAGACCCAAGAGACCCAGTACTTC

abundance: NA
d_gene: NA
v_gene: TRBV5-1
j_gene: TRBJ2-2
CDR3aa: CASMLGGTGELFF
CDR3nt: TGCGCCAGCATGCTAGGGGGCACCGGGGAGCTGTTTTTT

abundance: few
d_gene: NA
v_gene: TRBV12-3/TRBV12-4
j_gene: TRBJ2-6
CDR3aa: CASSFNAGPSGANVLTF
CDR3nt: TGTGCCAGCAGTTTTAATGCAGGGCCCTCTGGGGCCAACGTCCTGACTTTC

abundance: many
d_gene: NA
v_gene: TRBV4-1
j_gene: TRBJ2-7
CDR3aa: CASSQYVSYEQYF
CDR3nt: TGCGCCAGCAGCCAGTACGTTTCCTACGAGCAGTACTTC

abundance: NA
d_gene: NA
v_gene: TRBV20-1
j_gene: TRBJ2-2
CDR3aa: CSARGRGNTGELFF
CDR3nt: TGCAGTGCTAGGGGCAGGGGGAACACCGGGGAGCTGTTTTTT

abundance: NA
d_gene: NA
v_gene: TRBV5-1
j_gene: TRBJ2-5
CDR3aa: CASMVAGSEETQYF
CDR3nt: TGCGCCAGCATGGTAGCAGGGTCGGAAGAGACCCAGTACTTC

abundance: many
d_gene: NA
v_gene: TRBV11-2
j_gene: TRBJ2-3
CDR3aa: CASSSQGDTQYF
CDR3nt: TGTGCCAGCAGCTCCCAGGGGGATACGCAGTATTTT

abundance: NA
d_gene: TRBD1
v_gene: TRBV20-1
j_gene: TRBJ2-3
CDR3aa: CSAGTGENTQYF
CDR3nt: TGCAGTGCTGGTACAGGGGAAAATACGCAGTATTTT

abundance: NA
d_gene: NA
v_gene: TRBV28
j_gene: TRBJ1-1
CDR3aa: CASSLRGRGNTEAFF
CDR3nt: TGTGCCAGCAGTTTGCGGGGGAGGGGGAACACTGAAGCTTTCTTT

abundance: many
d_gene: TRBD2
v_gene: TRBV3-1
j_gene: TRBJ2-3
CDR3aa: CASTRTSGGTDTQYF
CDR3nt: TGTGCCAGCACCCGGACTAGCGGGGGCACAGATACGCAGTATTTT

abundance: few
d_gene: NA
v_gene: TRBV7-8
j_gene: TRBJ2-1
CDR3aa: CASSTLYAWEQFF
CDR3nt: TGTGCCAGCAGCACATTATATGCGTGGGAGCAGTTCTTC

abundance: NA
d_gene: TRBD1
v_gene: TRBV2
j_gene: TRBJ1-2
CDR3aa: CASTPGQQRINYGYTF
CDR3nt: TGTGCCAGCACACCGGGACAGCAAAGGATAAACTATGGCTACACCTTC

abundance: NA
d_gene: TRBD1
v_gene: TRBV6-5
j_gene: TRBJ2-7
CDR3aa: CASRRPGQGRYEQYF
CDR3nt: TGTGCCAGCAGGCGACCGGGACAGGGGAGGTACGAGCAGTACTTC

abundance: NA
d_gene: NA
v_gene: TRBV7-2
j_gene: TRBJ2-1
CDR3aa: CASSFPRTYNEQFF
CDR3nt: TGTGCCAGCAGCTTCCCCAGAACATACAATGAGCAGTTCTTC

abundance: NA
d_gene: NA
v_gene: TRBV5-1
j_gene: TRBJ1-2
CDR3aa: CASSFEGSIGYTF
CDR3nt: TGCGCCAGCAGCTTCGAGGGGTCCATCGGGTACACCTTC

abundance: NA
d_gene: NA
v_gene: TRBV9
j_gene: TRBJ2-3
CDR3aa: CASSVGNTVPSDTQYF
CDR3nt: TGTGCCAGCAGCGTAGGTAACACCGTACCCTCAGATACGCAGTATTTT

abundance: NA
d_gene: TRBD2
v_gene: TRBV7-2
j_gene: TRBJ2-7
CDR3aa: CASSSHSGGSEQYF
CDR3nt: TGTGCCAGCAGCTCTCATAGCGGGGGATCCGAGCAGTACTTC

abundance: few
d_gene: NA
v_gene: TRBV15
j_gene: TRBJ2-5
CDR3aa: CATSRVPINREAFLETQYF
CDR3nt: TGTGCCACCAGCAGAGTGCCCATCAACAGGGAAGCGTTTTTGGAGACCCAGTACTTC

abundance: NA
d_gene: NA
v_gene: TRBV4-1
j_gene: TRBJ2-2
CDR3aa: CASSPPARGRIGELFF
CDR3nt: TGCGCCAGCAGCCCCCCAGCAAGGGGGAGAATCGGGGAGCTGTTTTTT

abundance: many
d_gene: NA
v_gene: TRBV5-1
j_gene: TRBJ2-7
CDR3aa: CASSWGETYEQYF
CDR3nt: TGCGCCAGCAGCTGGGGTGAGACCTACGAGCAGTACTTC

abundance: NA
d_gene: TRBD1
v_gene: TRBV4-1
j_gene: TRBJ2-2
CDR3aa: CASSPPGGGSSTGELFF
CDR3nt: TGCGCCAGCAGTCCGCCAGGGGGTGGGTCGAGCACCGGGGAGCTGTTTTTT

abundance: NA
d_gene: TRBD2
v_gene: TRBV20-1
j_gene: TRBJ2-7
CDR3aa: CSALAGTYEQYF
CDR3nt: TGCAGTGCCCTAGCGGGGACCTACGAGCAGTACTTC

abundance: few
d_gene: NA
v_gene: TRBV7-9
j_gene: TRBJ2-1
CDR3aa: CATNKRGFHEQFF
CDR3nt: TGTGCCACCAATAAGAGGGGTTTCCATGAGCAGTTCTTC

abundance: NA
d_gene: TRBD1
v_gene: TRBV6-1
j_gene: TRBJ2-5
CDR3aa: CASSEGTGQETQYF
CDR3nt: TGTGCCAGCAGTGAAGGGACAGGGCAAGAGACCCAGTACTTC

abundance: NA
d_gene: TRBD1
v_gene: TRBV6-4
j_gene: TRBJ2-3
CDR3aa: CASSVTGGRDTQYF
CDR3nt: TGTGCCAGCAGCGTGACAGGGGGCAGAGATACGCAGTATTTT

abundance: NA
d_gene: TRBD2
v_gene: TRBV20-1
j_gene: TRBJ2-1
CDR3aa: CSARDRWASGVLYNERFF
CDR3nt: TGCAGTGCTAGAGATCGTTGGGCTAGCGGGGTCCTTTACAATGAGCGGTTCTTC

abundance: NA
d_gene: NA
v_gene: TRBV20-1
j_gene: TRBJ1-2
CDR3aa: CSAPPDSRGYTF
CDR3nt: TGCAGTGCTCCCCCGGACAGCAGGGGCTACACCTTC

abundance: few
d_gene: NA
v_gene: TRBV14
j_gene: TRBJ1-4
CDR3aa: CASSQDLVPVPEKLFF
CDR3nt: TGTGCCAGCAGCCAAGATTTAGTCCCCGTTCCTGAAAAACTGTTTTTT

abundance: few
d_gene: NA
v_gene: TRBV4-1
j_gene: TRBJ2-7
CDR3aa: CASSQDQGSGALDYEQYF
CDR3nt: TGCGCCAGCAGCCAAGATCAGGGGTCGGGGGCGTTGGACTACGAGCAGTACTTC

abundance: few
d_gene: NA
v_gene: TRBV20-1
j_gene: TRBJ2-2
CDR3aa: CSARRSALREYTGELFF
CDR3nt: TGCAGTGCTAGAAGATCAGCCCTTCGGGAATATACCGGGGAGCTGTTTTTT

abundance: NA
d_gene: TRBD2
v_gene: TRBV9
j_gene: TRBJ2-1
CDR3aa: CASSVDGGGGYNEQFF
CDR3nt: TGTGCCAGCAGCGTAGATGGGGGGGGAGGGTACAATGAGCAGTTCTTC

abundance: NA
d_gene: TRBD1
v_gene: TRBV20-1
j_gene: TRBJ2-3
CDR3aa: CSAVRSGQAEDTQYF
CDR3nt: TGCAGTGCCGTTAGGTCGGGACAGGCGGAAGATACGCAGTATTTT

abundance: NA
d_gene: NA
v_gene: TRBV20-1
j_gene: TRBJ1-2
CDR3aa: CSAGGVNYGYTF
CDR3nt: TGCAGTGCTGGGGGGGTGAACTATGGCTACACCTTC

abundance: NA
d_gene: TRBD1
v_gene: TRBV7-9
j_gene: TRBJ1-1
CDR3aa: CASSFGQGADTEAFF
CDR3nt: TGTGCCAGCAGCTTCGGACAGGGGGCGGACACTGAAGCTTTCTTT

abundance: few
d_gene: NA
v_gene: TRBV10-3
j_gene: TRBJ1-1
CDR3aa: CAIRDGYTEAFF
CDR3nt: TGTGCCATCAGAGACGGTTACACTGAAGCTTTCTTT

abundance: NA
d_gene: TRBD1
v_gene: TRBV6-5
j_gene: TRBJ1-2
CDR3aa: CASRYAGQGAGRSSYGYTF
CDR3nt: TGTGCCAGCAGGTACGCCGGACAGGGGGCGGGCCGGTCATCCTATGGCTACACCTTC

abundance: few
d_gene: NA
v_gene: TRBV29-1
j_gene: TRBJ1-1
CDR3aa: CSANDGDEAFF
CDR3nt: TGCAGCGCAAATGACGGAGATGAAGCTTTCTTT

abundance: few
d_gene: NA
v_gene: TRBV27
j_gene: TRBJ2-6
CDR3aa: CASSLLPLSGGANVLTF
CDR3nt: TGTGCCAGCAGTTTACTTCCCCTCAGTGGAGGGGCCAACGTCCTGACTTTC

abundance: NA
d_gene: NA
v_gene: TRBV20-1
j_gene: TRBJ2-3
CDR3aa: CSANDGGAGSDTQYF
CDR3nt: TGCAGTGCAAACGACGGAGGGGCTGGGTCAGATACGCAGTATTTT